The 2 T cell receptor beta chains in this list originate from one sample, sequenced in a study of hypomethylating agent response in myelodysplastic syndrome. Only in-frame clones appear in the TCRdb table, and some are missing; sequencing was by immunoSEQ multiplex PCR. The sample lists some 4,500 clones, 80% to 85% occurring once. Sequencing was performed on bone marrow, taken before or after starting hypomethylating agent treatment for myelodysplastic syndrome (not recorded which). Source of these receptors: a human donor with myelodysplastic syndrome.

The chain carries TRBV4-3 and TRBJ2-2; 8 nucleotides match TRBD1. The CDR3 has 15 amino acids. The ends lost 2 bases at V and 6 bases at J; junction bases unmatched: 5. The germline gives CDR1 LGHNA, CDR2 YSLEER. The CDR3: CASSQQDRVAGELFF. The DNA of the CDR3 is TGCGCCAGCAGCCAACAGGACAGGGTTGCCGGGGAGCTGTTTTTT.

This clone was counted only a few times. The chain uses TRBV27 and TRBJ2-3; D ambiguous. V was pared by 3 bases and J by 6 bases, with 4 bases between. The germline V gene encodes CDR1 MNHEY and CDR2 SMNVEV (reference sequence). The CDR3 has 11 amino acids. Written as DNA, the CDR3 is TGTGCCAGCAGTTTCGCCGATACGCAGTATTTT. Translated: CASSFADTQYF.